The 14 T cell receptor beta chains given below trace back to one sample, sequenced in a study of control samples from healthy donors and cancer patients. Profiled with immunoSEQ multiplex PCR; TCRdb holds only in-frame clones, not every one. The sample gives 250,000 to 300,000 clones, roughly four fifths of which show up once; 13% is in the top ten. Sequencing used PBMCs. The receptors were sampled from an older woman with lung cancer.

This chain connects TRBV20-1 to TRBJ2-1; unclear D gene. Germline V gene data show CDR1 as DFQATT and CDR2 as SNEGSKA (reference sequence). V lost 6 bases and J lost 5, with 5 bases in between. The CDR3 is 10 residues long. The CDR3 DNA reads TGCAGTGCCGCCCACAATGAGCAGTTCTTC. Translated, it gives CSAAHNEQFF.

The genes are TRBV24-1 and TRBJ2-7; 7 bases map to TRBD1. Trimming removed 4 bases from V and 4 bases from J; junction bases left unmatched: 9. The length of the CDR3 is 15 residues. Germline V gene sequence: CDR1 KGHDR, CDR2 SFDVKD. CDR3 loop: CATSECRDSRYEQYF. The CDR3 DNA follows: TGTGCCACCAGTGAGTGCCGGGACAGCCGTTACGAGCAGTACTTC.

V gene TRBV20-1 combines with J gene TRBJ1-4; 7 nucleotides agree with TRBD1. Germline CDR1 and CDR2: DFQATT and SNEGSKA (reference sequence). V was pared by 3 bases and J by 5 bases, with 9 bases of the junction left unmatched. This CDR3 is built from 15 residues. The CDR3: CSASGAGGGNEKLFF. The DNA for the CDR3 is TGCAGTGCTAGTGGGGCAGGGGGTGGGAATGAAAAACTGTTTTTT.

This clone was seen a few times. The V gene is TRBV6-1, the J gene TRBJ2-2; D call uncertain. V was cut by 2 bases and J by 4 bases, with 8 bases left in between. CDR3 size: 14 residues. Germline V CDR1 and CDR2: MNHNS, SASEGT. CDR3 nucleotide sequence: TGTGCCAGCAGTGAACCAGGTAGCACCGGGGAGCTGTTTTTT. As protein: CASSEPGSTGELFF.

This clone occurred a few times. This specimen includes other DNA sequences encoding the same CDR3. The J gene is TRBJ2-7, the V gene TRBV28; TRBD2 might be the D (5 bases). The CDR3 has 11 amino acids. Germline values: CDR1 MDHEN, CDR2 SYDVKM. Trimming left V 5 bases short and J 4 bases short, with 6 bases between. For the CDR3, the DNA is TGTGCCAGCAGTCGAGGGTACGAGCAGTACTTC. It translates to CASSRGYEQYF.

The rearrangement joins TRBV4-1 to TRBJ1-1; the D gene is possibly TRBD1 (6 bases). V was shortened by 5 bases and J by 5 bases, with 15 bases between the two germline ends. The germline V gene encodes CDR1 MGHRA and CDR2 YSYEKL. The CDR3 has 14 residues. CDR3 nucleotide sequence: TGCGCCAGCAGCACCAAGGGGGGCGGGACTGAAGCTTTCTTT. Translation: CASSTKGGGTEAFF.

V gene TRBV20-1 combines with J gene TRBJ1-1; no definite D call. Germline CDR1 reads DFQATT; CDR2 reads SNEGSKA (reference sequence). With 3 bases removed from V and 0 bases from J, the gap between germline ends came to 8 bases. The CDR3 contains 13 residues. The CDR3 nucleotides read TGCAGTGCTAGTATCGGAGTGAACACTGAAGCTTTCTTT. It yields the protein CSASIGVNTEAFF.

The chain uses TRBV9 and TRBJ2-7; D is uncertain. Trimming took off 0 bases at V and 2 bases at J, with 12 bases between the two ends. Germline CDR1 and CDR2: SGDLS and YYNGEE. The CDR3 spans 15 residues. The CDR3 sequence is CASSVVAGEAYEQYF. The DNA for the CDR3 is TGTGCCAGCAGCGTAGTGGCAGGAGAGGCCTACGAGCAGTACTTC.

This chain joins TRBV5-1 and TRBJ2-5; D uncertain. Germline CDR1 and CDR2: SGHRS and YFSETQ. The ends were cut back, 4 bases at V and 5 bases at J, with 9 bases in the middle. There are 12 residues in the CDR3. The CDR3 here is CASSGYRETQYF. The DNA of the CDR3 is TGCGCCAGCAGCGGCTACCGGGAGACCCAGTACTTC. The complete variable domain, with remaining parts taken from reference TRBV5-1 and TRBJ2-5, reads KAGVTQTPRYLIKTRGQQVTLSCSPISGHRSVSWYQQTPGQGLQFLFEYFSETQRNKGNFPGRFSGRQFSNSRSEMNVSTLELGDSALYLCASSGYRETQYFGPGTRLLVL.

Only a few counts were recorded for this clone. The chain carries TRBV9 and TRBJ2-5, with D uncertain. From germline, CDR1 is SGDLS and CDR2 YYNGEE. CDR3 size: 16 residues. Trimming shortened V by 2 bases and J by 5 bases, and 19 bases separated the two germline ends. Here the CDR3 reads CASSVASPFGLETQYF. For the CDR3, the DNA is TGTGCCAGCAGCGTCGCGTCGCCTTTCGGTCTCGAGACCCAGTACTTC.

This clone was counted only a few times. The chain uses TRBV5-1 and TRBJ2-2, with TRBD1 as a possible D gene (5 bases). The ends were cut back, 4 bases at V and 4 bases at J, with 8 bases in the middle. The CDR3 has 13 residues. Per germline, CDR1 SGHRS and CDR2 YFSETQ. CDR3 loop: CASSQGTTGELFF. CDR3 nucleotide sequence: TGCGCCAGCAGCCAGGGTACCACCGGGGAGCTGTTTTTT.

Only one count was recorded for this clone. The V gene is TRBV5-1, the J gene TRBJ2-1; 13 bases agree with TRBD2. Germline-derived CDR1 and CDR2 are SGHRS and YFSETQ. This CDR3 spans 20 amino acids. J was trimmed by 4 bases and V by 4 bases; bases with no gene match: 17. CDR3 amino acids: CASSPPFTSGGAGLYNEQFF. CDR3 sequence (DNA): TGCGCCAGCAGCCCACCATTTACTAGCGGGGGGGCGGGATTATACAATGAGCAGTTCTTC.

The V call is TRBV7-9, the J call TRBJ1-1, with D maybe TRBD1 (6 bases). V was shortened by 5 bases and J by 0 bases, with 13 bases between the two germline ends. CDR3 length: 15 amino acids. CDR1 and CDR2 (germline): SEHNR, FQNEAQ (reference sequence). The CDR3 nucleotides are TGTGCCAGCAGCGATGGGTACAGGGTGAACACTGAAGCTTTCTTT. Residues: CASSDGYRVNTEAFF.

The chain couples TRBV28 to TRBJ1-1; D gene uncertain. The V gene lost 6 bases and the J gene lost 5 bases, with 13 bases spanning the gap. The CDR3 runs 13 residues. The germline gives CDR1 MDHEN, CDR2 SYDVKM. This CDR3 is CASSSAPETEAFF. The CDR3 bases are TGTGCCAGCAGCTCGGCCCCTGAGACTGAAGCTTTCTTT.